This T cell receptor beta chain was recorded in a study of shared clonotypes between healthy human individuals. General study results and limits: Compared with clonotypes that all four donors shared, non-shared clonotypes had lower generation probabilities. Researchers sampled only blood; tissue repertoires likely differ. Sharing of clonotypes among donors was expected to vary with sequencing depth. A few donors had around 5.5% of their naive CD4 clonotypes in common.

This CDR3 is built from 16 residues. The germline gives CDR1 LGHNA, CDR2 YSLEER. Trimming took 5 bases from V and 7 from J; bases not matched to a gene: 10. This clone has just one count. Its antigen is unknown. CD8 cells classed as naive were CD45RO-negative and positively selected for CCR7, excluding terminally differentiated effector memory CD45RA+ cells. The repertoire was sequenced with immunoSEQ multiplex PCR; TCRdb's copy has only in-frame clones and lacks some. Of about 750,000 clones in the sample, 80% to 95% were seen once. This chain links TRBV4-3 with TRBJ2-1; 11 bases are shared with TRBD2. The source is a man younger than 45 in good health. The sample consisted of naive CD8+ T cells sorted from blood. The CDR3 coding sequence is TGCGCCAGCAGCTCGAGTAGCGGGAGGGCTTCGAATGAGCAGTTCTTC. Encoded protein: CASSSSSGRASNEQFF.